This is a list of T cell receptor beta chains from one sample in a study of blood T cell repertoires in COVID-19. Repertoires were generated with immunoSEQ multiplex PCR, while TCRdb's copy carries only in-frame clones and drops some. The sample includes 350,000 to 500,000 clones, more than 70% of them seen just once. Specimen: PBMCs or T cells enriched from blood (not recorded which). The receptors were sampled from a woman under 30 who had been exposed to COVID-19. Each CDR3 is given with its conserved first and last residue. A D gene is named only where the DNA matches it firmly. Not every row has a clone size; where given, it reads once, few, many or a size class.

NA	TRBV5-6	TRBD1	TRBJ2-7	TGTGCCAGCAGGCCCACAGGGGGGCGCTACGAGCAGTACTTC	CASRPTGGRYEQYF
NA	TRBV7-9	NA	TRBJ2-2	TGTGCCAGCAGCTTGACGGGTATTAACACCGGGGAGCTGTTTTTT	CASSLTGINTGELFF
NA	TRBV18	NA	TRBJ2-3	TGTGCCAGCTCACCATCGCCGGAGGGCGACCCGGGGCAGTATTTT	CASSPSPEGDPGQYF
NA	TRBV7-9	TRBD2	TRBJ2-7	TGTGCCAGCAGCTCTACTAGCGGGGAAACCTACGAGCAGTACTTC	CASSSTSGETYEQYF
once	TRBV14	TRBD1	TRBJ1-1	TGTGCCAGCAGCCAAGTCGTGGTTTTGGGGGCAGGGGGCACTGAAGCTTTCTTT	CASSQVVVLGAGGTEAFF
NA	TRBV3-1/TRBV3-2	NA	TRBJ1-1	TGTGCCAGCAGCCCGGGAAGCCATCCGAACACTGAAGCTTTCTTT	CASSPGSHPNTEAFF
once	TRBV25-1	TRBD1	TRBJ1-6	TGTGCCAGCTCGGGACAGGGAAGTTATAATTCACCCCTCCACTTT	CASSGQGSYNSPLHF
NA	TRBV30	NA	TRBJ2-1	TGTGCCTGGAGTGTACTGACAGGCAGTTACAATGAGCAGTTCTTC	CAWSVLTGSYNEQFF
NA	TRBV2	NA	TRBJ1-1	TGTGCCAGCAGTGCGAAATCGGGGAACACTGAAGCTTTCTTT	CASSAKSGNTEAFF
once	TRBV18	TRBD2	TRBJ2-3	TGTGCCAGCTCACCACTAGCGGGAGGGCCAGATACGCAGTATTTT	CASSPLAGGPDTQYF
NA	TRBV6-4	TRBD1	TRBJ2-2	TGTGCCAGCAGTCGGACAGGGGGGGACACCGGGGAGCTGTTTTTT	CASSRTGGDTGELFF
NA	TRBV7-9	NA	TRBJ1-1	TGTGCCAGCGGGCTTTCGTTTTCAGGGCCGGACACTGAAGCTTTCTTT	CASGLSFSGPDTEAFF
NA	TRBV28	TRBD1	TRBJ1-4	TGTGCCAGCAGTTCCGGGACAGGAGCCTTAGGGGTGGAAAAACTGTTTTTT	CASSSGTGALGVEKLFF
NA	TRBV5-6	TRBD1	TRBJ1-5	TGTGCCAGCAGCATACGACAGGGGGCGGGCAATCAGCCCCAGCATTTT	CASSIRQGAGNQPQHF
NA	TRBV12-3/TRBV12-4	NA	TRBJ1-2	TGTGCCAGCAGCCTCGGGGGGCTCTATGGCTACACCTTC	CASSLGGLYGYTF
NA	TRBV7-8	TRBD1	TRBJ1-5	TGTGCCAGCAGCCGAGACAGGGATAATCAGCCCCAGCATTTT	CASSRDRDNQPQHF
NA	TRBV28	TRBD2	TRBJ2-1	TGTGCCAGCAGTTTATACGCGGGAGGGCCACACAATGAGCAGTTCTTC	CASSLYAGGPHNEQFF
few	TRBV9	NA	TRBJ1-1	TGTGCCAGCAGCCCGAGTGGGGTGGGGCAGAACCTAGGCACTGAAGCTTTCTTT	CASSPSGVGQNLGTEAFF
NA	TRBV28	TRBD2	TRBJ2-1	TGTGCCAGTCTATCTAGCGGGATGTCGTTTTTCGAGCAGTTCTTC	CASLSSGMSFFEQFF
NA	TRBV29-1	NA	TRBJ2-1	TGCAGCGTTGAAACCCCCCGACAGAACAATGAGCAGTTCTTC	CSVETPRQNNEQFF
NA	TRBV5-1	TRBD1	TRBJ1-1	TGCGCCAGCAGCTTGGTGGGGACAGGGCAGAACACTGAAGCTTTCTTT	CASSLVGTGQNTEAFF
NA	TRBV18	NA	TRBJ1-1	TGTGCCAGCTCACCGACAGGGAACACTGAAGCTTTCTTT	CASSPTGNTEAFF
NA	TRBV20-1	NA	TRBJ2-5	TGCAGTGCTAGTCCTAGCTCCGGAAGAGCAGAGACCCAGTACTTC	CSASPSSGRAETQYF
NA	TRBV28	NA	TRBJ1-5	TGTGCCAGCAGTCCCGGGACAAACCAGCATTTT	CASSPGTNQHF
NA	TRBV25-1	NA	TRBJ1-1	TGTGCCAGCAGTAAAAATCCGGGGGAGGCCACTGAAGCTTTCTTT	CASSKNPGEATEAFF
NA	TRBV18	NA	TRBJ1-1	TGTGCCAGCTCACCGTATTCGGGGGGGGCGCACACTGAAGCTTTCTTT	CASSPYSGGAHTEAFF
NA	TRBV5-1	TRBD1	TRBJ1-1	TGCGCCAGCAGCTTGTGGGGAAACAGGGGGCCCCCATTTCTATTGGAGAACACTGAAGCTTTCTTT	CASSLWGNRGPPFLLENTEAFF
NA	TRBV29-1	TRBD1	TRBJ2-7	TGCAGCGTGGGGACAGAGACGGTTTCCTACGAGCAGTACTTC	CSVGTETVSYEQYF
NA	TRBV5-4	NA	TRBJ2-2	TGTGCCAGCAGCTTGGTGGGGGCCCCTGGCGGGGAGCTGTTTTTT	CASSLVGAPGGELFF
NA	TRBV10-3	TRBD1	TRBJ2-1	TGTGCCATCAGCGTTAAAGACAGGGGGAATGAGCAGTTCTTC	CAISVKDRGNEQFF
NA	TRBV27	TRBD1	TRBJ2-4	TGTGCCAGCAGTTTATCTCCAAATGGGACAGTTAAAAACATTCAGTACTTC	CASSLSPNGTVKNIQYF
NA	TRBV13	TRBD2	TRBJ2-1	TGTGCCAGCAGCTTAGGCCTAGGAGGGACTAGCGGGAGGGGACCCTCCTACAATGAGCAGTTCTTC	CASSLGLGGTSGRGPSYNEQFF
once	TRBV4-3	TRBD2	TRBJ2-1	TGCGCCAGCAGCCAGGGACTAGCGGGGGACAATGAGCAGTTCTTC	CASSQGLAGDNEQFF
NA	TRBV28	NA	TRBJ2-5	TGTGCCAGCAGTTTGCGGACTCCTGGGTACCAAGAGACCCAGTACTTC	CASSLRTPGYQETQYF
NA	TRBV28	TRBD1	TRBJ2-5	TGTGCCAGCAGGTCCGGACAGGGGTCATCAGAGACCCAGTACTTC	CASRSGQGSSETQYF
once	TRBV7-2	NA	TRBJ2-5	TGTGCCAGCGAGGCGGGCCAGGGGGAGACCCAGTACTTC	CASEAGQGETQYF
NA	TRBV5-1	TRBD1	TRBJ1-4	TGCGCCAGCACATCAGGGGGCGCAGGTTCTGAAAAACTGTTTTTT	CASTSGGAGSEKLFF
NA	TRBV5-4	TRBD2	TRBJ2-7	TGTGCCAGCAGCTTATTCCGACTAGCGGGAGAATCCTACGAGCAGTACTTC	CASSLFRLAGESYEQYF
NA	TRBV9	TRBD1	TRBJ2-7	TGTGCCAGCAGCGCGGGACAGGGGCCCTACGAGCAGTACTTC	CASSAGQGPYEQYF
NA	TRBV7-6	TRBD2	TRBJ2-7	TGTGCCAGCAGCTTTAGCGGGGGAGGAGAGCAGTACTTC	CASSFSGGGEQYF
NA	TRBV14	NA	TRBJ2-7	TGTGCCAGCAGCCAAGATTTAGGGGGTTGGCCCTACGAGCAGTACTTC	CASSQDLGGWPYEQYF
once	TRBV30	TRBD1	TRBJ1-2	TGTGCCTGGAGCCAGACAGGGGTCAACTATGGCTACACCTTC	CAWSQTGVNYGYTF
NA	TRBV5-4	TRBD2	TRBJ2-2	TGTGCCAGCAGCTTGGGTGGACTAGCGGGCTTCGGGGAGCTGTTTTTT	CASSLGGLAGFGELFF
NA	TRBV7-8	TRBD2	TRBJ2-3	TGTGCCAGCAGCTTCCAGCGGGAGCGATTAGATACGCAGTATTTT	CASSFQRERLDTQYF
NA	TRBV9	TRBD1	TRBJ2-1	TGTGCCAGCAGCGAGGGGGACAGCGACAATGAGCAGTTCTTC	CASSEGDSDNEQFF
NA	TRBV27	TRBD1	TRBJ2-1	TGTGCCAGCAGTGACTCCAGGGGGACACTCAATGAGCAGTTCTTC	CASSDSRGTLNEQFF
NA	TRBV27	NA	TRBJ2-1	TGTGCCAGCAGTTTATTTCTTGGCGGGGCCTACAATGAGCAGTTCTTC	CASSLFLGGAYNEQFF
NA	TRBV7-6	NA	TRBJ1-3	TGTGCCAGCAGCTTAGGGCCACAAAACTCTGGAAACACCATATATTTT	CASSLGPQNSGNTIYF